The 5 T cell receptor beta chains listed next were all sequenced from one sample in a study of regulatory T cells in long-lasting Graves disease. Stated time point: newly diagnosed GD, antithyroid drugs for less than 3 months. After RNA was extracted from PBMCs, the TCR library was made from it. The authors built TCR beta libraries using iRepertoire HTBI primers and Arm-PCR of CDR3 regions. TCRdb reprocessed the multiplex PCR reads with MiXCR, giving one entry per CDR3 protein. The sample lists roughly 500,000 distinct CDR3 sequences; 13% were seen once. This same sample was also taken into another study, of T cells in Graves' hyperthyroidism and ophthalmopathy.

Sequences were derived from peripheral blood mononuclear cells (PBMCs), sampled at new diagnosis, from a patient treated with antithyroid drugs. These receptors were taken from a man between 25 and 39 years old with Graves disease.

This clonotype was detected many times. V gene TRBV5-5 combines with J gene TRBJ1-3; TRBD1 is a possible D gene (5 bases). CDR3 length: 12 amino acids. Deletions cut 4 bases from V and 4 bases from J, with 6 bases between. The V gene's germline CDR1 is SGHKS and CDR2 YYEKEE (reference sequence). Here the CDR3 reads CASSQGGNTIYF. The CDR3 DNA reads TGTGCCAGCAGCCAGGGAGGAAACACCATATATTTT.

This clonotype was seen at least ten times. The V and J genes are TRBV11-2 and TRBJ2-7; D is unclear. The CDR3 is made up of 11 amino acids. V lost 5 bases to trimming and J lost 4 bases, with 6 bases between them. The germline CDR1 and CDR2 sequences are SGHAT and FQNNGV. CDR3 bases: TGTGCCAGCAGCCAGATTTACGAGCAGTACTTC. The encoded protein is CASSQIYEQYF.

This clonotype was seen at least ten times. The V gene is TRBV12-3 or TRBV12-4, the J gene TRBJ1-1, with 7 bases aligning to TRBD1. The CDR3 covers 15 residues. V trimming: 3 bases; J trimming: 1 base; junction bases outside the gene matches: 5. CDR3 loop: CASSFQGQPNTEAFF. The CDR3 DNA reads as TGTGCCAGCAGTTTCCAGGGACAGCCGAACACTGAAGCTTTCTTT.

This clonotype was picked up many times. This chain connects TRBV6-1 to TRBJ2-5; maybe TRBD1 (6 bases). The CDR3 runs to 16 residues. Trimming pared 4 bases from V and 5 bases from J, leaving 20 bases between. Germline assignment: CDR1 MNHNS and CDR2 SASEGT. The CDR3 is CASSAWDTTRGETQYF. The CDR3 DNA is TGTGCCAGCAGTGCCTGGGACACCACCCGAGGCGAGACCCAGTACTTC.

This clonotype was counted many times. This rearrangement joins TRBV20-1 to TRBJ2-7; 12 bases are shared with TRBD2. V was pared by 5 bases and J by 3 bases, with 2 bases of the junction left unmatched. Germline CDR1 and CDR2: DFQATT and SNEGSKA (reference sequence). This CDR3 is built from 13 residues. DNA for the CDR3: TGCAGTGCTGGGGGACTAGCGGGCTACGAGCAGTACTTC. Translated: CSAGGLAGYEQYF.